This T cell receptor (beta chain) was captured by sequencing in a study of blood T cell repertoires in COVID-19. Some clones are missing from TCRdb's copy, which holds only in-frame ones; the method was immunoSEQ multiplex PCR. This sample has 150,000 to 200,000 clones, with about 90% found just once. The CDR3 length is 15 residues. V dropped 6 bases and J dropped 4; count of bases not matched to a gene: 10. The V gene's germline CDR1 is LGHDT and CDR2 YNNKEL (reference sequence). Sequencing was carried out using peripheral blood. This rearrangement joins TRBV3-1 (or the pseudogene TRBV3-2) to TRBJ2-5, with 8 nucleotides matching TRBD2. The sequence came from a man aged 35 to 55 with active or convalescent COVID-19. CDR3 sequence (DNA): TGTGCCAGCAGGCCCCGGGGGGGATTGGGAGAGACCCAGTACTTC. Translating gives CASRPRGGLGETQYF.